These 14 T cell receptor beta chains were all obtained from the same sample, sequenced in a study of T cell responses to AZD1222 COVID-19 vaccine. Repertoires were generated with immunoSEQ multiplex PCR, while TCRdb's copy carries only in-frame clones and drops some. Among 130,000 or so clones listed, about 94% were seen once. Sample: peripheral blood, taken on day 0 of AZD1222 vaccination. The receptors come from an adult in good health.

This clone was recorded once. This chain connects TRBV11-2 to TRBJ2-3; 8 positions agree with TRBD2. J was trimmed by 6 bases and V by 5 bases; bases with no gene match: 13. This CDR3 is built from 16 residues. Germline lookup yields CDR1 SGHAT and CDR2 FQNNGV. CDR3 residues: CASSLTLAAPGDTQYF. Here the CDR3 DNA reads TGTGCCAGCAGCCTAACACTAGCGGCCCCAGGGGATACGCAGTATTTT.

Concerning this clone itself: Additional DNA sequences in this sample encode the identical CDR3. This chain joins TRBV9 and TRBJ2-1; D is ambiguous. The CDR3 runs 14 residues. V lost 0 bases to trimming and J lost 1 base, with 5 bases between them. Germline V gene data show CDR1 as SGDLS and CDR2 as YYNGEE. CDR3 sequence reads: CASSVGDSYNEQFF. The CDR3 bases are TGTGCCAGCAGCGTAGGGGATTCCTACAATGAGCAGTTCTTC.

The J gene is TRBJ1-5, the V gene TRBV1. TRBV1 is shown as a pseudogene. CDR3 length: 16 residues. CDR3 coding DNA: TGCACCAGCAGCCAAGATATGGTGCAGAGAGATCAGCCCCAGCATTTT. Translated, it gives CTSSQDMVQRDQPQHF.

The chain carries TRBV2 and TRBJ1-1; 10 positions match TRBD1. Per germline, CDR1 SNHLY and CDR2 FYNNEI. The CDR3 extends over 17 amino acids. V was clipped by 11 bases and J by 0 bases; unmatched bases: 15. The CDR3 DNA follows: TGTGCCTCTCCAGGGGGACAGGGGCCGGTCATGAACACTGAAGCTTTCTTT. Translation: CASPGGQGPVMNTEAFF.

The chain joins TRBV19 to TRBJ1-1, with a weak D call TRBD1 (5 bases). The CDR3 loop spans 13 amino acids. V lost 5 bases to trimming and J lost 6 bases, with 13 bases between them. Germline CDR1 is LNHDA and CDR2 is SQIVND (reference sequence). For the CDR3, the DNA is TGTGCCAGTAGTCTTGGCAGGGACGCTGAAGCTTTCTTT. Translated: CASSLGRDAEAFF.

The chain has TRBV27 and TRBJ1-6; TRBD1 aligns across 10 bases. CDR1 and CDR2 (germline): MNHEY, SMNVEV (reference sequence). The CDR3 runs to 14 residues. The V segment lost 6 bases and the J segment 10 bases; nucleotides outside the gene matches: 6. Written as DNA, the CDR3 is TGTGCCAGCAGCCCCGACAGGGGGCAGTCACCCCTCCACTTT. The encoded protein is CASSPDRGQSPLHF.

This rearrangement joins TRBV2 to TRBJ1-4; D may be TRBD1 (6 bases). The germline V gene encodes CDR1 SNHLY and CDR2 FYNNEI. Trimming stripped 6 bases from V and 3 bases from J, with 14 bases between. The CDR3 is 15 amino acids. The CDR3 protein is CASRDLGQPNEKLFF. CDR3 DNA sequence: TGTGCCAGCAGAGACCTAGGACAGCCTAATGAAAAACTGTTTTTT.

V usage is TRBV25-1 and J usage is TRBJ1-4; D is uncertain. Germline V gene sequence: CDR1 MGHDK, CDR2 SYGVNS. The CDR3 loop spans 15 amino acids. Trimming removed 2 bases at V and 3 bases at J, with 10 bases between. The CDR3 loop reads CASSEISAANEKLFF. The CDR3 DNA follows: TGTGCCAGCAGTGAAATCTCGGCAGCTAATGAAAAACTGTTTTTT.

V and J are TRBV19 and TRBJ2-2; no definite D call. Trimming cost V 6 bases and J 5 bases, with 13 bases left between them. The CDR3 contains 14 residues. The germline gives CDR1 LNHDA, CDR2 SQIVND (reference sequence). CDR3 nucleotide sequence: TGTGCCAGTAGCCAAACGACAATGACCGGGGAGCTGTTTTTT. Amino acid sequence: CASSQTTMTGELFF.

The J gene is TRBJ1-1, the V gene TRBV11-2, with 10 bases fitting TRBD1. V was pared by 3 bases and J by 4 bases, with 2 bases of the junction left unmatched. Looked up from germline, CDR1 is SGHAT and CDR2 is FQNNGV. The CDR3 totals 14 residues. This CDR3 is CASSLRQGATEAFF. CDR3 nucleotide sequence: TGTGCCAGCAGCTTGCGACAGGGGGCCACTGAAGCTTTCTTT. The full variable domain, rest sourced from reference TRBV11-2 and TRBJ1-1, is EAGVAQSPRYKIIEKRQSVAFWCNPISGHATLYWYQQILGQGPKLLIQFQNNGVVDDSQLPKDRFSAERLKGVDSTLKIQPAKLEDSAVYLCASSLRQGATEAFFGQGTRLTVV.

This chain links TRBV5-4 with TRBJ2-3; possibly TRBD1 for D (6 bases). Between the trimmed V and J ends, which lost 3 bases and 3 bases, there was a span of 17 bases. This CDR3 contains 16 residues. Germline lookup yields CDR1 SGHNT and CDR2 YYREEE (reference sequence). CDR3 bases: TGTGCCAGCAGCTCAGGGGTGGTAAGATCTACAGATACGCAGTATTTT. Its translation is CASSSGVVRSTDTQYF.

The chain joins TRBV24-1 to TRBJ2-3; 9 bases are shared with TRBD2. The V gene end was trimmed by 0 bases and the J gene end by 0 bases; junction bases not matched to a gene: 12. The CDR3 length is 20 residues. Looked up from germline, CDR1 is KGHDR and CDR2 is SFDVKD. The CDR3 is CATSDLPRASGVDSTDTQYF. The CDR3 DNA reads as TGTGCCACCAGTGATTTGCCGAGGGCTAGCGGGGTGGATAGCACAGATACGCAGTATTTT.

The rearrangement links TRBV11-2 to TRBJ1-2; no clear D gene. The CDR3 consists of 18 residues. Germline V gene sequence: CDR1 SGHAT, CDR2 FQNNGV. Trimming cost V 0 bases and J 2 bases, with 19 bases left between them. The CDR3 DNA reads TGTGCCAGCAGCTTAGACCCCTTAAACAGAGTCCTGAACTATGGCTACACCTTC. Translating it yields CASSLDPLNRVLNYGYTF.

This rearrangement joins TRBV11-3 to TRBJ2-7, with 12 bases identical to TRBD2. Germline V gene data show CDR1 as SGHNT and CDR2 as YENEEA. The length of the CDR3 is 13 residues. V lost 5 bases, J lost 6 bases, and 2 bases stayed unmatched. The CDR3 region has the DNA TGTGCCAGCAGCCCTAGCGGGGGGGCCGAGCAGTACTTC. This codes for CASSPSGGAEQYF.